The 22 T cell receptor beta chains presented below share a single source sample, sequenced in a study of cytomegalovirus exposure and HLA in healthy donors. A multiplex PCR was run with 60 Vbeta primers and 13 Jbeta primers. Some clones are missing from TCRdb's copy, which holds only in-frame ones; the method was immunoSEQ multiplex PCR. The table has roughly 120,000 clones, 77% seen once; the top ten hold 3.5% to 4%. Material for sequencing was PBMCs. The receptors were gathered from a human donor in good health.

The rearrangement links TRBV12-2 to TRBJ1-1; the table's D call of TRBD1 was not tested on the DNA. TRBV12-2 is shown as a pseudogene. The CDR3 is 15 amino acids. The CDR3 region is CASRPPTGVGTEAFF. The CDR3 DNA sequence: TGTGCAAGTCGCCCCCCGACAGGGGTTGGCACTGAAGCTTTCTTT.

This clone came up a few times. The CDR3 spells CASSLLGARGQNTEAFF. The CDR3 nucleotides read TGTGCCAGTAGCCTTCTTGGGGCCAGGGGGCAGAACACTGAAGCTTTCTTT. J is TRBJ1-1 and V is TRBV19; TRBD1 matches 8 bases. Germline CDR1 and CDR2: LNHDA and SQIVND (reference sequence). The CDR3 extends over 17 amino acids. V lost 6 bases, J lost 1 base, and 13 bases stayed unmatched. Based on the CDR3 plus reference TRBV19 and TRBJ1-1, the full variable domain is DGGITQSPKYLFRKEGQNVTLSCEQNLNHDAMYWYRQDPGQGLRLIYYSQIVNDFQKGDIAEGYSVSREKKESFPLTVTSAQKNPTAFYLCASSLLGARGQNTEAFFGQGTRLTVV.

CDR3 amino acids: CASSLTGLGTDTQYF. The CDR3 region has the DNA TGTGCCAGCAGCTTAACCGGGTTGGGTACAGATACGCAGTATTTT. This chain joins TRBV13 and TRBJ2-3; D is undetermined. CDR1 and CDR2 (germline): PRHDT, FYEKMQ (reference sequence). Trimming left V 2 bases short and J 3 bases short, with 12 bases between. The CDR3 length is 15 residues.

The J gene is TRBJ1-2, the V gene TRBV6-1; 7 bases line up with TRBD1. Germline-derived CDR1 and CDR2 are MNHNS and SASEGT. The trim removed 1 base at V and 3 bases at J, leaving 5 bases unmatched. This CDR3 has 15 residues. The CDR3 spells CASSEDPTGDYGYTF. CDR3 nucleotide sequence: TGTGCCAGCAGTGAAGATCCTACAGGGGACTATGGCTACACCTTC.

This clone was counted a single time. This chain joins TRBV6-1 and TRBJ1-1; TRBD1 aligns across 8 bases. V gave up 5 bases and J gave up 4 bases; unmatched junction bases: 6. The CDR3 spans 14 residues. In germline, CDR1 is MNHNS, CDR2 SASEGT. The CDR3 nucleotides are TGTGCCAGCAGTACTGACAGGGGCGGCACTGAAGCTTTCTTT. Protein product: CASSTDRGGTEAFF.

The chain uses TRBV10-1 and TRBJ2-7; D is possibly TRBD2 (5 bases). The CDR3 contains 15 residues. V lost 3 bases to trimming and J lost 7 bases, with 19 bases between them. Germline V gene data show CDR1 as WNHNN and CDR2 as SYGVQD (reference sequence). The CDR3 loop is CASSDDPSTRGEQYF. In DNA, the CDR3 is TGCGCCAGCAGTGACGATCCATCCACTCGAGGGGAGCAGTACTTC.

The chain couples TRBV2 to TRBJ2-5; 11 bases line up with TRBD2. Germline assignment: CDR1 SNHLY and CDR2 FYNNEI. The CDR3 spans 16 residues. V shed 5 bases and J 4 bases; nucleotides not matched to a gene: 9. The CDR3 sequence: CASSLTLAGGTETQYF. In DNA form, the CDR3 reads TGTGCCAGCAGTCTAACATTAGCGGGAGGGACAGAGACCCAGTACTTC.

This clone was detected once. The genes are TRBV7-6 and TRBJ2-2, with D tentatively TRBD2 (6 bases). The V gene lost 1 base and the J gene lost 3 bases, with 15 bases spanning the gap. CDR1 and CDR2 from the germline V gene are SGHVS and FNYEAQ. The CDR3 length is 17 residues. Here the CDR3 DNA reads TGTGCCAGCAGCTTAGGGTGGGCCGGGAGCTACACCGGGGAGCTGTTTTTT. This sequence encodes CASSLGWAGSYTGELFF.

The chain combines TRBV6-1 with TRBJ2-1; 7 bases map to TRBD2. CDR1 and CDR2 from the germline V gene are MNHNS and SASEGT. The CDR3 totals 14 residues. J gave up 4 bases and V 8 bases, and 8 bases lay outside the gene matches. This CDR3 reads CASRRGLPYNEQFF. The CDR3 DNA follows: TGTGCCAGCCGACGGGGACTACCGTACAATGAGCAGTTCTTC.

The gene calls are TRBV7-7 and TRBJ2-1, with a possible D match to TRBD1 (5 bases). Germline CDR1 is SSHAT and CDR2 is FNYEAQ (reference sequence). V shed 4 bases and J shed 3 bases, with 7 bases lying between them. The CDR3 is made up of 13 amino acids. The CDR3 here is CASSSDSYNEQFF. CDR3 bases: TGTGCCAGCAGCTCCGACAGCTACAATGAGCAGTTCTTC.

The V and J genes are TRBV27 and TRBJ2-7; 9 nucleotides line up with TRBD1. V shed 5 bases and J 2 bases; nucleotides not matched to a gene: 10. The germline gives CDR1 MNHEY, CDR2 SMNVEV (reference sequence). The CDR3 extends over 16 amino acids. The CDR3 DNA sequence: TGTGCCAGCAGTCTACCGGACAGGGGCCCGCCCTACGAGCAGTACTTC. Its protein product is CASSLPDRGPPYEQYF.

V is TRBV9 and J is TRBJ2-2; D perhaps matches TRBD2 (6 bases). The CDR3 covers 16 residues. Trimming shortened V by 2 bases and J by 6 bases, and 17 bases separated the two germline ends. CDR1 and CDR2 (germline): SGDLS, YYNGEE. This CDR3 is CASSVDRDGSSGELFF. The CDR3 DNA follows: TGTGCCAGCAGCGTGGACCGGGACGGGAGTTCCGGGGAGCTGTTTTTT.

V gene TRBV6-5 combines with J gene TRBJ1-1; the D is unclear. The CDR3 is 13 residues long. CDR1 and CDR2 (germline): MNHEY, SVGAGI. V was pared by 3 bases and J by 2 bases, with 7 bases between. CDR3 nucleotide sequence: TGTGCCAGCAGTTATAGGAGAAACACTGAAGCTTTCTTT. Encoded protein: CASSYRRNTEAFF.

The rearrangement links TRBV6-1 to TRBJ1-2; 8 bases line up with TRBD1. Germline V gives CDR1 MNHNS, CDR2 SASEGT. This CDR3 comprises 13 residues. With 4 bases clipped from V and 8 bases from J, the junction kept 6 bases outside the gene matches. The CDR3 DNA follows: TGTGCCAGCAGTGCGGACAGGGCTGGGGGCTACACCTTC. Protein: CASSADRAGGYTF.

The V call is TRBV7-9, the J call TRBJ1-1; D uncertain. Germline V gene lookup returns CDR1 SEHNR and CDR2 FQNEAQ (reference sequence). The germline V and J ends were trimmed by 7 bases and 1 base, with 16 bases remaining between them. The CDR3 has 15 amino acids. The CDR3 nucleotides are TGTGCCAGCATGGTATCGACTCAAGGGAACACTGAAGCTTTCTTT. This translates into CASMVSTQGNTEAFF.

V usage is TRBV7-9 and J usage is TRBJ2-7, with TRBD2 identical over 7 bases. Germline CDR1 reads SEHNR; CDR2 reads FQNEAQ (reference sequence). The trim removed 5 bases at V and 2 bases at J, leaving 3 bases unmatched. This CDR3 has 13 amino acids. CDR3 in DNA: TGTGCCAGCAGCCCTAGCGGCGCCTACGAGCAGTACTTC. The encoded protein is CASSPSGAYEQYF.

V and J are TRBV19 and TRBJ2-7; D possibly corresponds to TRBD1 (5 bases). Trimming stripped 6 bases from V and 5 bases from J, with 23 bases between. Germline values: CDR1 LNHDA, CDR2 SQIVND (reference sequence). The CDR3 runs 16 residues. CDR3: CASSRWQGGSSDEQYF. In DNA, the CDR3 is TGTGCCAGTAGCCGATGGCAGGGTGGTTCATCTGACGAGCAGTACTTC. The entire variable domain, with the rest obtained from reference TRBV19 and TRBJ2-7, is as follows: DGGITQSPKYLFRKEGQNVTLSCEQNLNHDAMYWYRQDPGQGLRLIYYSQIVNDFQKGDIAEGYSVSREKKESFPLTVTSAQKNPTAFYLCASSRWQGGSSDEQYFGPGTRLTVT.

A note on this clone: One end of the junction fails to match germline, which may point to a read error. The V gene is TRBV7-2, the J gene TRBJ2-7; tentatively, D is TRBD2 (5 bases). Germline-derived CDR1 and CDR2 are SGHTA and FQGNSA. The CDR3 sequence is 10 residues long. CDR3 DNA sequence: TGTGCCAGCACCCTCTACGCCGGGGTCTTC. Translating it yields CASTLYAGVF.

The CDR3 DNA sequence: TGTGCCAGCTCACCGCAGGGTAATCGAAAGGAAAAACTGTTTTTT. As protein: CASSPQGNRKEKLFF. This rearrangement joins TRBV18 to TRBJ1-4; the D gene is possibly TRBD1 (5 bases). Trimming shortened V by 3 bases and J by 8 bases, and 16 bases separated the two germline ends. The CDR3 is 15 amino acids. CDR1 KGHSH and CDR2 LQKENI come from the germline V gene.

This clone has just one count. The chain combines TRBV6-1 with TRBJ2-7, with D unresolved. The CDR3 is 14 residues long. Per the germline V gene, CDR1 is MNHNS and CDR2 is SASEGT. The germline V and J ends were trimmed by 0 bases and 2 bases, with 8 bases remaining between them. The CDR3, as DNA: TGTGCCAGCAGTGAAGCGACGGGTCCCTACGAGCAGTACTTC. Translating it yields CASSEATGPYEQYF.

The genes are TRBV4-1 and TRBJ2-7, with 8 bases identical to TRBD2. The CDR3 loop spans 13 amino acids. Germline trimming cut 4 bases from V and 5 bases from J; bases unmatched to any gene: 4. Germline V lookup: CDR1 MGHRA, CDR2 YSYEKL. The CDR3 reads CASSLRTSNEQYF. In DNA form, the CDR3 reads TGCGCCAGCAGCCTCCGGACTAGCAACGAGCAGTACTTC.

This clone has only a few counts. The chain recombines TRBV18 with TRBJ1-6; the match to TRBD1 covers 9 bases. The CDR3 consists of 16 residues. CDR1 and CDR2 (germline): KGHSH, LQKENI. V was clipped by 4 bases and J by 9 bases; unmatched bases: 10. CDR3 DNA: TGTGCCAGCTCACTTGGGACAGGGACTCACGGTTCACCCCTCCACTTT. Amino acids: CASSLGTGTHGSPLHF. Together with reference TRBV18 and TRBJ1-6, the CDR3 gives the full variable domain: NAGVMQNPRHLVRRRGQEARLRCSPMKGHSHVYWYRQLPEEGLKFMVYLQKENIIDESGMPKERFSAEFPKEGPSILRIQQVVRGDSAAYFCASSLGTGTHGSPLHFGNGTRLTVT.